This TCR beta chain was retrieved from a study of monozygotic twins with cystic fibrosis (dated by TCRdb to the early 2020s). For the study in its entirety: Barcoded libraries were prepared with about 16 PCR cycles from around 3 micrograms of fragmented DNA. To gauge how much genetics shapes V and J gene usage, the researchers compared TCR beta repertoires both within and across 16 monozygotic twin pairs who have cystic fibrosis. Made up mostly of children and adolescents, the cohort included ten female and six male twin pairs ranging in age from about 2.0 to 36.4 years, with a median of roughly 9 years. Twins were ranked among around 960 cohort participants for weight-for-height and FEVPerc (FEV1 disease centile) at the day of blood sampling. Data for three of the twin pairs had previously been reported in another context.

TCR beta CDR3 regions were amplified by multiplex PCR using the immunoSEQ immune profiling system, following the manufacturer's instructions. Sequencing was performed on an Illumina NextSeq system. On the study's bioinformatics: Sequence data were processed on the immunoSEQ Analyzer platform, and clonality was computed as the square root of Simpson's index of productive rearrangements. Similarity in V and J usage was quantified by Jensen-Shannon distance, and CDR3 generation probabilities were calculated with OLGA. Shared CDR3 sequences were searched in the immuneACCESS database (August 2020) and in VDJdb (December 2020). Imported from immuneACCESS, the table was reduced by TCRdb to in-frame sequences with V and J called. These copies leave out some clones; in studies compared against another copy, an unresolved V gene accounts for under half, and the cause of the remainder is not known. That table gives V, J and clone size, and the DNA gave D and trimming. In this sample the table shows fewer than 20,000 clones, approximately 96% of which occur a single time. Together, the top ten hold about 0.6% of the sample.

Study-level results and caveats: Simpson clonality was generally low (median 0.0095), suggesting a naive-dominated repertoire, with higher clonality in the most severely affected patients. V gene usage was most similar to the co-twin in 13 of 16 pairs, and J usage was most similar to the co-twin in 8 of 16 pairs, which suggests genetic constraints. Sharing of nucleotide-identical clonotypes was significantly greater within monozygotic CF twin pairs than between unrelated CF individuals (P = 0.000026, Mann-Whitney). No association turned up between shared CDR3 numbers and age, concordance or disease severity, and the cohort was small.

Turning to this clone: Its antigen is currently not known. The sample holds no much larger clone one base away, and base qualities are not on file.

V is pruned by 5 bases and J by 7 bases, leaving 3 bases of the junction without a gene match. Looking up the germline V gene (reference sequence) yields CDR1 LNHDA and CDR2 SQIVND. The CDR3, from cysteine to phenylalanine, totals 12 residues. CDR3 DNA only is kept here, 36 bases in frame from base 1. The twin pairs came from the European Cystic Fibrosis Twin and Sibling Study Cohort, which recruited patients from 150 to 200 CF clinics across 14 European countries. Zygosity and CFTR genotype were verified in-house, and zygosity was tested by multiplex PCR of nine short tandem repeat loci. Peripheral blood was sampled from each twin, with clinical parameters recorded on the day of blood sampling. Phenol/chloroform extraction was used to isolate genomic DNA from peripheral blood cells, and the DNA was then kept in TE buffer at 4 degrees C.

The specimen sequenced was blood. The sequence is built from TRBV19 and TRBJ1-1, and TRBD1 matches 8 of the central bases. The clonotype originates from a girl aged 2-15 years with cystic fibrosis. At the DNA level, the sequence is TGTGCCAGTAGTTTGGACAGGGTTGAAGCTTTCTTT. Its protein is CASSLDRVEAFF.